One and the same sample provided the 29 T cell receptor beta chains below, sequenced in a study of blood T cell repertoires in COVID-19. TCRdb's table, derived via immunoSEQ multiplex PCR, lists solely in-frame clones and lacks some. The table has tens of thousands of clones, 70% to 85% seen once; the top ten hold about 3.9%. Sequencing used peripheral blood. These receptors were taken from an older woman with acute or convalescent COVID-19.

V gene TRBV2 combines with J gene TRBJ1-5, with D maybe TRBD1 (6 bases). The CDR3 extends over 14 amino acids. V lost 7 bases to trimming and J lost 1 base, with 11 bases between them. Germline CDR1 and CDR2: SNHLY and FYNNEI. The CDR3 sequence: CASNGQRSNQPQHF. The CDR3 coding sequence is TGTGCCAGCAATGGACAGAGGAGCAATCAGCCCCAGCATTTT. Complete variable domain (other parts from reference TRBV2 and TRBJ1-5): EPEVTQTPSHQVTQMGQEVILRCVPISNHLYFYWYRQILGQKVEFLVSFYNNEISEKSEIFDDQFSVERPDGSNFTLKIRSTKLEDSAMYFCASNGQRSNQPQHFGDGTRLSIL.

The chain links TRBV29-1 to TRBJ2-3; 15 bases are a match to TRBD2. This CDR3 comprises 15 residues. V lost 4 bases to trimming and J lost 8 bases; unmatched junction nucleotides: 7. Germline assignment: CDR1 SQVTM and CDR2 ANQGSEA. CDR3 residues: CSVVRGLAGGGTQYF. The CDR3, as DNA: TGCAGCGTTGTTAGGGGACTAGCGGGAGGAGGTACGCAGTATTTT.

The rearrangement joins TRBV7-6 to TRBJ2-3, with TRBD1 matching over 10 bases. There are 15 residues in the CDR3. V lost 4 bases to trimming and J lost 4 bases; unmatched junction nucleotides: 5. From germline, CDR1 is SGHVS and CDR2 FNYEAQ. CDR3 protein: CASSSTGQGADTQYF. Written as DNA, the CDR3 is TGTGCCAGCAGCTCGACCGGACAGGGGGCAGATACGCAGTATTTT. The whole variable domain, filled in from reference TRBV7-6 and TRBJ2-3, reads GAGVSQSPRYKVTKRGQDVALRCDPISGHVSLYWYRQALGQGPEFLTYFNYEAQQDKSGLPNDRFSAERPEGSISTLTIQRTEQRDSAMYRCASSSTGQGADTQYFGPGTRLTVL.

The chain combines TRBV5-1 with TRBJ1-1; D possibly corresponds to TRBD1 (6 bases). CDR1 is SGHRS and CDR2 is YFSETQ in the germline V gene. The CDR3 contains 16 residues. Trimming pared 4 bases from V and 10 bases from J, leaving 26 bases between. This chain's CDR3 is CASSPPNQGPLNIAFF. The CDR3 nucleotides are TGCGCCAGCAGCCCTCCTAATCAGGGGCCGTTAAATATAGCTTTCTTT. Full variable domain (rest looked up from reference TRBV5-1 and TRBJ1-1): KAGVTQTPRYLIKTRGQQVTLSCSPISGHRSVSWYQQTPGQGLQFLFEYFSETQRNKGNFPGRFSGRQFSNSRSEMNVSTLELGDSALYLCASSPPNQGPLNIAFFGQGTRLTVV.

This sequence joins TRBV6-5 and TRBJ1-4; D perhaps matches TRBD1 (5 bases). Germline CDR1 is MNHEY and CDR2 is SVGAGI. The CDR3 totals 14 residues. The V gene lost 6 bases and the J gene lost 7 bases, with 15 bases spanning the gap. In DNA form, the CDR3 reads TGTGCCAGCAGCCAGCAGGGCATGGTTGAAAAACTGTTTTTT. This translates into CASSQQGMVEKLFF.

About this clone: Other DNA sequences from this sample encode an identical CDR3 as well. The chain has TRBV9 and TRBJ2-5, with a tentative D call TRBD2 (6 bases). This CDR3 is 14 amino acids long. The germline CDR1 and CDR2 sequences are SGDLS and YYNGEE. The V end lost 0 bases, the J end lost 1 base, and 7 bases lay between the germline ends. DNA for the CDR3: TGTGCCAGCAGCGTAGGGACTATCCAAGAGACCCAGTACTTC. It specifies CASSVGTIQETQYF.

The rearrangement uses TRBV6-5 and TRBJ1-2; D is unresolved. The CDR3 has 13 amino acids. Trimming took off 7 bases at V and 3 bases at J, with 12 bases between the two ends. The germline CDR1 and CDR2 sequences are MNHEY and SVGAGI. This chain's CDR3 is CASTDSGYYGYTF. For the CDR3, the DNA is TGTGCCAGCACCGACTCGGGGTACTATGGCTACACCTTC.

This clone has a handful of counts. The chain uses TRBV29-1 and TRBJ1-2; TRBD1 is a possible D gene (5 bases). Germline-derived CDR1 and CDR2 are SQVTM and ANQGSEA. Trimming took 3 bases from V and 5 from J, leaving 16 bases between them. This CDR3 contains 14 residues. CDR3 nucleotides: TGCAGCGTTGAGAGGCAGGGCCAGTCATATGGCTACACCTTC. This translates into CSVERQGQSYGYTF.

This clone turned up a few times. J is TRBJ1-6 and V is TRBV11-3; tentative D call: TRBD1 (6 bases). In germline, CDR1 is SGHNT, CDR2 YENEEA. Trimming took 6 bases from V and 7 from J, leaving 13 bases between them. CDR3 length: 14 residues. This chain's CDR3 is CASSMDRPNSPLHF. CDR3 bases: TGTGCCAGCAGTATGGACAGACCCAATTCACCCCTCCACTTT.

The V gene is TRBV7-2, the J gene TRBJ1-4, with TRBD1 matching 9 bases. Germline V gives CDR1 SGHTA, CDR2 FQGNSA. The CDR3 is 16 amino acids. The V and J ends lost 2 bases and 5 bases, in that order; junction bases with no gene match: 6. The CDR3 coding sequence is TGTGCCAGCAGCTTATACCGACAGGGGGGGAATGAAAAACTGTTTTTT. Its protein is CASSLYRQGGNEKLFF.

V is TRBV7-2 and J is TRBJ1-4, with a possible D match to TRBD1 (5 bases). Germline V gene data show CDR1 as SGHTA and CDR2 as FQGNSA. This CDR3 spans 15 amino acids. Deletions cut 2 bases from V and 2 bases from J, with 9 bases between. CDR3 nucleotides: TGTGCCAGCAGCTTACTGGGACTGACTAATGAAAAACTGTTTTTT. As protein: CASSLLGLTNEKLFF. The whole variable domain, remainder taken from reference TRBV7-2 and TRBJ1-4, is GAGVSQSPSNKVTEKGKDVELRCDPISGHTALYWYRQSLGQGLEFLIYFQGNSAPDKSGLPSDRFSAERTGGSVSTLTIQRTQQEDSAVYLCASSLLGLTNEKLFFGSGTQLSVL.

V and J are TRBV28 and TRBJ1-3; D might be TRBD1 (5 bases). CDR1 and CDR2 (germline): MDHEN, SYDVKM. Trimming removed 6 bases from V and 4 bases from J, with 16 bases in between. CDR3 size: 15 residues. CDR3 sequence: CASSQRGVPGNTIYF. The CDR3 DNA reads as TGTGCCAGCAGCCAACGGGGGGTACCCGGAAACACCATATATTTT. Complete variable domain (other parts from reference TRBV28 and TRBJ1-3): DVKVTQSSRYLVKRTGEKVFLECVQDMDHENMFWYRQDPGLGLRLIYFSYDVKMKEKGDIPEGYSVSREKKERFSLILESASTNQTSMYLCASSQRGVPGNTIYFGEGSWLTVV.

V is TRBV7-8 and J is TRBJ1-6; D may be TRBD1 (6 bases). CDR3 length: 14 residues. The germline gives CDR1 SGHVS, CDR2 FQNEAQ. Trimming stripped 6 bases from V and 3 bases from J, with 9 bases between. CDR3 bases: TGTGCCAGCAGGTGGACAGACTATAATTCACCCCTCCACTTT. It encodes CASRWTDYNSPLHF.

The chain couples TRBV18 to TRBJ1-1; 12 nucleotides match TRBD1. V lost 3 bases to trimming and J lost 10 bases; unmatched junction nucleotides: 12. Germline CDR1 and CDR2: KGHSH and LQKENI. The CDR3 extends over 16 amino acids. In nucleotides, the CDR3 is TGTGCCAGCTCACCCGGCACGGGACAGGGGGCCGGCGTAGCTTTCTTT. As protein: CASSPGTGQGAGVAFF.

V usage is TRBV2 and J usage is TRBJ1-2; weak D call: TRBD1 (6 bases). Trimming removed 4 bases at V and 0 bases at J, with 9 bases between. CDR1 SNHLY and CDR2 FYNNEI come from the germline V gene. The CDR3 has 14 amino acids. The CDR3 sequence: CASSGQVANYGYTF. DNA of the CDR3: TGTGCCAGCAGTGGACAGGTAGCTAACTATGGCTACACCTTC.

In DNA, the CDR3 is TGTGCCCTAGGACAGGGAAGTGCAACTAATGAAAAACTGTTTTTT. Its protein is CALGQGSATNEKLFF. The rearrangement links TRBV28 to TRBJ1-4; TRBD1 matches 8 bases. Germline CDR1 reads MDHEN; CDR2 reads SYDVKM. Germline trimming cut 11 bases from V and 0 bases from J; bases unmatched to any gene: 8. This CDR3 comprises 15 residues.

The chain uses TRBV15 and TRBJ1-2, with TRBD1 matching over 9 bases. Trimming cost V 5 bases and J 6 bases; bases outside gene matches: 1. The germline V gene encodes CDR1 LNHNV and CDR2 YYDKDF (reference sequence). The CDR3 runs 12 residues. The CDR3 sequence is CATSRTGDGYTF. In DNA, the CDR3 is TGTGCCACCAGCCGGACAGGGGATGGCTACACCTTC.

This chain connects TRBV12-3 or TRBV12-4 to TRBJ1-2; D is ambiguous. CDR3 length equals 12 residues. V shed 3 bases and J shed 7 bases, with 9 bases lying between them. The DNA for the CDR3 is TGTGCCAGCAGTTTTTCAGTTCCTGGCTACACCTTC. Protein: CASSFSVPGYTF.

The J gene is TRBJ2-4, the V gene TRBV28, with TRBD2 as a possible D gene (5 bases). Between the trimmed V and J ends, which lost 6 bases and 7 bases, there was a span of 16 bases. The CDR3 runs to 14 residues. CDR1 and CDR2 (germline): MDHEN, SYDVKM. CDR3 sequence reads: CASRGSGRGNIQYF. The CDR3 region has the DNA TGTGCCAGCAGGGGTTCGGGAAGAGGGAACATTCAGTACTTC.

V gene TRBV5-6 combines with J gene TRBJ1-4; TRBD1 matches at 9 bases. The CDR3 length is 17 residues. The J segment lost 4 bases and the V segment lost 0 bases, leaving 7 bases of the junction unmatched. Germline CDR1 and CDR2: SGHDT and YYEEEE. CDR3 DNA: TGTGCCAGCAGCTTGGGGGACAGGGATGGAATTAATGAAAAACTGTTTTTT. This gives the protein CASSLGDRDGINEKLFF.

The rearrangement joins TRBV5-1 to TRBJ1-5; the D gene is possibly TRBD1 (5 bases). Germline CDR1 is SGHRS and CDR2 is YFSETQ. The CDR3 totals 14 residues. V gave up 3 bases and J gave up 4 bases, with 11 bases separating them. The CDR3 bases are TGCGCCAGCAGCTGGGGGGTAGGTAATCAGCCCCAGCATTTT. Translating it yields CASSWGVGNQPQHF.

The chain combines TRBV19 with TRBJ1-3, with 7 bases aligning to TRBD1. CDR1 and CDR2 from the germline V gene are LNHDA and SQIVND (reference sequence). J gave up 4 bases and V 3 bases, and 0 bases lay outside the gene matches. The CDR3 has 13 residues. Here the CDR3 DNA reads TGTGCCAGTAGTATGGACAGGGGAAACACCATATATTTT. Protein product: CASSMDRGNTIYF.

The chain joins TRBV24-1 to TRBJ2-7, with TRBD1 matching 8 bases. The J segment lost 6 bases and the V segment lost 9 bases, leaving 9 bases of the junction unmatched. From germline, CDR1 is KGHDR and CDR2 SFDVKD. The CDR3 runs 13 residues. The CDR3 spells CATQGRGQSEQYF. The CDR3 region has the DNA TGTGCCACCCAGGGCAGGGGGCAAAGCGAGCAGTACTTC.

The rearrangement uses TRBV7-2 and TRBJ2-2, with D unresolved. CDR1 and CDR2 (germline): SGHTA, FQGNSA. Deletions cut 7 bases from V and 4 bases from J, with 13 bases between. The CDR3 is made up of 14 amino acids. In nucleotides, the CDR3 is TGTGCCAGCAAAGTATTGGCTAGCACCGGGGAGCTGTTTTTT. Translation: CASKVLASTGELFF.

This chain connects TRBV5-1 to TRBJ2-7, with a weak D call TRBD2 (5 bases). This CDR3 spans 14 amino acids. Trimming stripped 3 bases from V and 1 base from J, with 11 bases between. Germline V gives CDR1 SGHRS, CDR2 YFSETQ. CDR3 in DNA: TGCGCCAGCAGCTGGACTGGGGATTCCTACGAGCAGTACTTC. Translating gives CASSWTGDSYEQYF.

The chain joins TRBV7-2 to TRBJ2-3; 9 bases map to TRBD2. J lost 2 bases, V lost 3 bases, and 3 bases had no gene match. This CDR3 region has 15 residues. CDR1 is SGHTA, CDR2 FQGNSA, per germline. For the CDR3, the DNA is TGTGCCAGCAGCTTGACTAGCGGATCCACAGATACGCAGTATTTT. Residues: CASSLTSGSTDTQYF.

The rearrangement uses TRBV19 and TRBJ2-4, with unresolved D. The V gene's germline CDR1 is LNHDA and CDR2 SQIVND (reference sequence). The CDR3 has 16 amino acids. V was cut by 0 bases and J by 0 bases, with 9 bases left in between. CDR3 in amino acids: CASSIDAGVAKNIQYF. CDR3 bases: TGTGCCAGTAGTATAGATGCCGGTGTAGCCAAAAACATTCAGTACTTC.

The V gene is TRBV11-2, the J gene TRBJ1-2; D unresolved. The CDR3 contains 11 residues. Germline CDR1 reads SGHAT; CDR2 reads FQNNGV. Trimming shortened V by 5 bases and J by 8 bases, and 9 bases separated the two germline ends. The CDR3 DNA reads TGTGCCAGCAGCCACGGGGTCGGCTACACCTTC. This encodes CASSHGVGYTF.

The chain employs TRBV2 and TRBJ2-5; D possibly corresponds to TRBD1 (6 bases). Germline V gene lookup returns CDR1 SNHLY and CDR2 FYNNEI. The ends were cut back, 5 bases at V and 5 bases at J, with 21 bases in the middle. CDR3 length: 16 amino acids. CDR3 loop: CASSQQGIRGLETQYF. The CDR3 DNA sequence: TGTGCCAGCAGTCAACAGGGAATTAGGGGGTTGGAGACCCAGTACTTC.